Sequencing of this TCR beta chain was carried out in a study of blood T cells in healthy people across ages. General study points: Compared with aged donors, long-lived donors showed fewer expanded clones, suggesting selection. The study lacked donor CMV status, which possibly confounded expanded clonotype changes.

Points on this clonotype: The target antigen is unknown.

The V and J ends lost 4 bases and 1 base respectively, with 16 bases between them. The CDR3 consists of 15 residues. Germline V gives CDR1 DFQATT, CDR2 SNEGSKA (reference sequence). Combining a sample-barcoded 5' primer with a J-beta primer mix, a second PCR ran for about 7 to 12 cycles. MiXCR, run by TCRdb on the 5' RACE reads, gives a single entry per CDR3 protein. The profile shows about 1.8 million distinct CDR3 sequences, around half of them singletons. V and J are TRBV20-1 and TRBJ2-5; D might be TRBD1 or TRBD2, each matching 5 bases. Sequences were obtained from blood. This receptor was obtained from a woman aged 35 to 49 in good health. In DNA, the CDR3 is TGCAGTGCTACTCGGCCTCCGGGGCTCCAAGAGACCCAGTACTTC. This gives the protein CSATRPPGLQETQYF.